Listed below are T cell receptor beta chains from one sample, sequenced in a study of cytomegalovirus exposure and HLA in healthy donors. This table comes from immunoSEQ multiplex PCR, and its TCRdb copy is limited to in-frame clones, with some not included. The profile shows around 200,000 clones, 70% of them singletons. The sequencing sample was made of PBMCs. These receptors were taken from a middle-aged man in good health and CMV-seropositive. Both conserved end residues are part of each CDR3. The D gene is left open where the match is weak. A row's size may be missing; if present it is once, few, many or a size class.

>TRBV11-2|TRBJ2-2|.|few
CASTLGGLAGELFF
TGTGCCAGCACCCTAGGGGGTTTAGCCGGGGAGCTGTTTTTT
>TRBV28|TRBJ2-3|.|.
CASSPPGWFQDTQYF
TGTGCCAGCAGTCCCCCGGGATGGTTCCAAGATACGCAGTATTTT
>TRBV4-2|TRBJ1-2|.|few
CASSQDGGGYGYTF
TGTGCCAGCAGCCAAGATGGGGGGGGATATGGCTACACCTTC
>TRBV7-6|TRBJ1-3|.|.
CASSLRQVGDSGNTIYF
TGTGCCAGCAGCTTAAGACAGGTTGGGGACTCTGGAAACACCATATATTTT
>TRBV15|TRBJ2-7|TRBD1|.
CATSSGQVSSYEQYF
TGTGCCACCAGCAGCGGACAGGTGAGCTCCTACGAGCAGTACTTC
>TRBV5-1|TRBJ1-6|.|.
CASSLGRGNSPLHF
TGCGCCAGCAGCTTGGGCAGGGGTAATTCACCCCTCCACTTT
>TRBV7-9|TRBJ2-7|TRBD1|.
CASSLERGQGQGEQYF
TGTGCCAGCAGCTTAGAGAGGGGACAGGGACAAGGGGAGCAGTACTTC
>TRBV4-1|TRBJ2-5|TRBD1|.
CASSQGWDRVTQETQYF
TGCGCCAGCAGCCAAGGATGGGACAGGGTGACCCAAGAGACCCAGTACTTC
>TRBV7-6|TRBJ2-5|.|few
CASSPDQETQYF
TGTGCCAGCAGCCCGGACCAAGAGACCCAGTACTTC
>TRBV2|TRBJ1-6|TRBD1|few
CATIAGQGNSPLHF
TGTGCCACCATCGCAGGACAGGGGAATTCACCCCTCCACTTT
>TRBV5-1|TRBJ2-6|TRBD1|.
CASSLNPGQESSGANVLTF
TGCGCCAGCAGCTTAAATCCGGGACAGGAAAGCTCTGGGGCCAACGTCCTGACTTTC
>TRBV5-4|TRBJ1-2|.|.
CASSLDGFGGGYTF
TGTGCCAGCAGCTTGGACGGCTTTGGCGGCGGCTACACCTTC
>TRBV5-1|TRBJ1-2|TRBD1|once
CASSPTGTGDSGHGYTF
TGCGCCAGCAGCCCAACCGGGACAGGGGACTCGGGGCATGGCTACACCTTC
>TRBV15|TRBJ1-1|.|.
CATSRDLGVGTEAFF
TGTGCCACCAGCAGAGATCTCGGGGTTGGGACTGAAGCTTTCTTT
>TRBV25-1|TRBJ2-7|.|.
CASQRGGSGSYEQYF
TGTGCCAGCCAGAGGGGGGGTTCAGGGTCCTACGAGCAGTACTTC
>TRBV7-8|TRBJ2-1|TRBD2|once
CASRGTGGGGASYNEQFF
TGTGCCAGCAGGGGTACGGGGGGCGGGGGGGCCTCCTACAATGAGCAGTTCTTC
>TRBV27|TRBJ2-1|.|.
CASSLMWGLNEQFF
TGTGCCAGCAGTTTAATGTGGGGCCTGAATGAGCAGTTCTTC